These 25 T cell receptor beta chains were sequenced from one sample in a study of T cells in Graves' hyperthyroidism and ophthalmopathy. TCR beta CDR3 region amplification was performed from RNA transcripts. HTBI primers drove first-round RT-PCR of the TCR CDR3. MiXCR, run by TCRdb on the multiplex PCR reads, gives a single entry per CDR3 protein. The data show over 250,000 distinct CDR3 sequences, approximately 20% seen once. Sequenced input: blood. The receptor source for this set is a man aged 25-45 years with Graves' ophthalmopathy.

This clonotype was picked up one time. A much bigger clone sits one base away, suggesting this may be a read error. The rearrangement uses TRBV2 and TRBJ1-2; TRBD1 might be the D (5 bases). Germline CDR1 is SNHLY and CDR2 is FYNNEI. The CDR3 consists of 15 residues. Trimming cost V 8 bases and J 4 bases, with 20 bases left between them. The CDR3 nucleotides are TGTGCCAGCGTACGGGAGAACGGGGCGGTCTATGGCTACACCTTC. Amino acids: CASVRENGAVYGYTF.

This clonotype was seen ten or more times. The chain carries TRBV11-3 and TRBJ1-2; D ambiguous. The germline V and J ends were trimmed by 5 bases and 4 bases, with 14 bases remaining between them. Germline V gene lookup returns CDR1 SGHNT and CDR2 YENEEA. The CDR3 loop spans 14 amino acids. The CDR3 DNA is TGTGCCAGCAGCCCATCTGGGTTTGGCTATGGCTACACCTTC. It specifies CASSPSGFGYGYTF.

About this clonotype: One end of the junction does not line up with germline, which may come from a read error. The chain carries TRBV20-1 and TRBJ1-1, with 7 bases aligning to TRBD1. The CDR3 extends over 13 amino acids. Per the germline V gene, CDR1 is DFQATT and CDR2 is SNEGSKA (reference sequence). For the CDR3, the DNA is TGCAGTGCCAGAGGGACAGACCCCGCTGAAGCTTTCTTT. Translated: CSARGTDPAEAFF.

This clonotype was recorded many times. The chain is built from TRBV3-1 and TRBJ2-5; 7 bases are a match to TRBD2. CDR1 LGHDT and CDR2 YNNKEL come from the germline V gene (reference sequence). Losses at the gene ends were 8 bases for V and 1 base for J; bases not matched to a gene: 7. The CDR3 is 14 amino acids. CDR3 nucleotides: TGTGCCAGCTCCGCGGGAGTTGGCCAAGAGACCCAGTACTTC. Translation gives CASSAGVGQETQYF.

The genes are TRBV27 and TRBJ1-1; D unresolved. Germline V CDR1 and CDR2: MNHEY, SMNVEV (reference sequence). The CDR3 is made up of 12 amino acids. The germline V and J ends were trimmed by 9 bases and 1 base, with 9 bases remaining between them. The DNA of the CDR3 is TGTGCCAGAGGACGTCCGAACACTGAAGCTTTCTTT. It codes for CARGRPNTEAFF.

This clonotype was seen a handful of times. CDR3 nucleotide sequence: TGTGCTACGCGTCAAGGGGGAGTAGGCTACGAGCAGTACTTC. Amino acid sequence: CATRQGGVGYEQYF. This chain connects TRBV12-5 to TRBJ2-7; D might be TRBD1 (6 bases). The CDR3 is made up of 14 amino acids. CDR1 and CDR2 from the germline V gene are LGHNT and FRNRAP. V was shortened by 10 bases and J by 3 bases, with 19 bases between the two germline ends.

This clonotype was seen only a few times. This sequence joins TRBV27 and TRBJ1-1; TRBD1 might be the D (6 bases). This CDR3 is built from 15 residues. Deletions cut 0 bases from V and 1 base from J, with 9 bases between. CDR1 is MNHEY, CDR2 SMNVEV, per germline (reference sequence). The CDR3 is CASSLSVGGNTEAFF. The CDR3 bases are TGTGCCAGCAGTTTATCAGTAGGGGGGAACACTGAAGCTTTCTTT.

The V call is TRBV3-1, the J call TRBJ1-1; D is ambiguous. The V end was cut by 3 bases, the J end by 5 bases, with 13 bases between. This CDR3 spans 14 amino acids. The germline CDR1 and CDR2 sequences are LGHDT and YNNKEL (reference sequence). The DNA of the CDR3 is TGTGCCAGCAGCCAGACTTCAGCGGGGACTGAAGCTTTCTTT. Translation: CASSQTSAGTEAFF.

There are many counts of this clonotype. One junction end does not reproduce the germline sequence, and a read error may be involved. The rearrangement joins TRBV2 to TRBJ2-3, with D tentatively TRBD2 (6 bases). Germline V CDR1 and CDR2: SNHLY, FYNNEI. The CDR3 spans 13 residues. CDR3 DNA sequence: TGTGCCAGCAGCGAAGCGGGCGAGCATACGCAGTATTTT. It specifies CASSEAGEHTQYF.

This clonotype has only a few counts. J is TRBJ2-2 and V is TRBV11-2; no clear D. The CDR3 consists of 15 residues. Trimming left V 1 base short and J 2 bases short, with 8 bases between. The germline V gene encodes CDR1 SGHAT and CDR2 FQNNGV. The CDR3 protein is CASSLVLQNTGELFF. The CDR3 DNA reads TGTGCCAGCAGCTTAGTACTACAAAACACCGGGGAGCTGTTTTTT.

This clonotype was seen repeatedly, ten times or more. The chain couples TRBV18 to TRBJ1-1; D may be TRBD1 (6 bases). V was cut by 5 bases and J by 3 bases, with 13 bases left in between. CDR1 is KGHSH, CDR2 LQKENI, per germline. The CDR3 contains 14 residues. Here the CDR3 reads CASSAPGDYTEAFF. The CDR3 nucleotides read TGTGCCAGCTCAGCCCCAGGGGATTACACTGAAGCTTTCTTT.

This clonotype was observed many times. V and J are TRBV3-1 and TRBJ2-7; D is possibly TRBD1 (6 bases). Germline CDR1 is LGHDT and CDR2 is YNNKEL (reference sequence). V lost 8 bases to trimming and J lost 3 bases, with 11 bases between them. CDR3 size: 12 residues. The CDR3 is CASGQGSYEQYF. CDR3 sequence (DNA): TGTGCCAGCGGGCAGGGGAGCTACGAGCAGTACTTC.

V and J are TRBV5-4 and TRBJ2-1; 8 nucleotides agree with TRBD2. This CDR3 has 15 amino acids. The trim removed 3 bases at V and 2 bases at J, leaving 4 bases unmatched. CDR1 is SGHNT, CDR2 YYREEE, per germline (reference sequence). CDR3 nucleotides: TGTGCCAGCAGCTCCCCGGGAGGGACCTACAATGAGCAGTTCTTC. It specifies CASSSPGGTYNEQFF. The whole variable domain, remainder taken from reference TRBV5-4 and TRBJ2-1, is ETGVTQSPTHLIKTRGQQVTLRCSSQSGHNTVSWYQQALGQGPQFIFQYYREEENGRGNFPPRFSGLQFPNYSSELNVNALELDDSALYLCASSSPGGTYNEQFFGPGTRLTVL.

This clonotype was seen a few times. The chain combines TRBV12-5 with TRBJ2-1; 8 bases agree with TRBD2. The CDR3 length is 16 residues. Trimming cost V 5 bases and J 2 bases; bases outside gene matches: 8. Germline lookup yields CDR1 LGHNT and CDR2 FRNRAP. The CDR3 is CASGGDQRGTYNEQFF. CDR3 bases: TGTGCTAGTGGTGGGGACCAGCGGGGGACCTACAATGAGCAGTTCTTC.

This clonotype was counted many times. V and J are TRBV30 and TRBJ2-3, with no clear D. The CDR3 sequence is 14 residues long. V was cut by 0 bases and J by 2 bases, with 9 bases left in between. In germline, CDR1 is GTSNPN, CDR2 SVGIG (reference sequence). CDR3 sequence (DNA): TGTGCCTGGAGTGTGGCTGGAATCACAGATACGCAGTATTTT. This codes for CAWSVAGITDTQYF.

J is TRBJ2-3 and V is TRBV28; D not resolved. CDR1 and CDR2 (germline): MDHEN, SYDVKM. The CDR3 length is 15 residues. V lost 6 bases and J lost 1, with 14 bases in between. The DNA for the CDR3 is TGTGCCAGCAGCCAGCCCGTTCGGGGCACAGATACGCAGTATTTT. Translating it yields CASSQPVRGTDTQYF.

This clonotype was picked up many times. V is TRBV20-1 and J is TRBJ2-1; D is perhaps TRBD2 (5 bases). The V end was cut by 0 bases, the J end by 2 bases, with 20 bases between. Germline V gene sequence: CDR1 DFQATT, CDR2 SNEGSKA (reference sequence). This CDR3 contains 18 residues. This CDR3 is CSARDPLRRTEAYNEQFF. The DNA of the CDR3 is TGCAGTGCTAGAGACCCCCTGAGGAGGACGGAAGCCTACAATGAGCAGTTCTTC.

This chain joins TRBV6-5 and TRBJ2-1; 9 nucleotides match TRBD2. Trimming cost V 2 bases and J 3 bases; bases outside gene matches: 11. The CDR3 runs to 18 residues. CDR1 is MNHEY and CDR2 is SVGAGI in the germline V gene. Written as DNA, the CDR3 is TGTGCCAGCAGTTACACCCCGATAGCGGGAGCAAACTACAATGAGCAGTTCTTC. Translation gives CASSYTPIAGANYNEQFF.

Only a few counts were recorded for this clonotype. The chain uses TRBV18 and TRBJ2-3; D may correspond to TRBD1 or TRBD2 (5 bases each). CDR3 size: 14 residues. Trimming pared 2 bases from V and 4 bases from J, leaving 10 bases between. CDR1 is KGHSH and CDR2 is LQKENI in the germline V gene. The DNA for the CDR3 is TGTGCCAGCTCACCAGGTATGGGACCAGATACGCAGTATTTT. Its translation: CASSPGMGPDTQYF. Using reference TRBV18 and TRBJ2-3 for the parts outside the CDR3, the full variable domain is NAGVMQNPRHLVRRRGQEARLRCSPMKGHSHVYWYRQLPEEGLKFMVYLQKENIIDESGMPKERFSAEFPKEGPSILRIQQVVRGDSAAYFCASSPGMGPDTQYFGPGTRLTVL.

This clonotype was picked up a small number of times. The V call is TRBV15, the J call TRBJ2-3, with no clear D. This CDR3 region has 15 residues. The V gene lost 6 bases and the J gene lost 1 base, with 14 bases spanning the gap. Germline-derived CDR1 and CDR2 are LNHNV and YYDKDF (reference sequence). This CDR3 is CATRETVIGTDTQYF. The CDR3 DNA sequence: TGTGCCACCAGGGAGACTGTAATTGGCACAGATACGCAGTATTTT.

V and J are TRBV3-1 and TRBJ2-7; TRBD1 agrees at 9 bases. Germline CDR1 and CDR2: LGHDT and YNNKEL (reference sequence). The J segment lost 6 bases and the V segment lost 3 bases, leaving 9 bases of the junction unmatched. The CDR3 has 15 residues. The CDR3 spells CASSQEGGQGFEQYF. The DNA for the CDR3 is TGTGCCAGCAGCCAGGAAGGGGGACAGGGATTCGAGCAGTACTTC.

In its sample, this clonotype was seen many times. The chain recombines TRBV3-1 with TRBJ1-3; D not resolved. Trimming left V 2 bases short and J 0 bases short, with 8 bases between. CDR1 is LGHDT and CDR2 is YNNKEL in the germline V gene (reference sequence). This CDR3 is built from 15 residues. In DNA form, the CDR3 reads TGTGCCAGCAGCCAACGGGCGAACTCTGGAAACACCATATATTTT. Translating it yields CASSQRANSGNTIYF.

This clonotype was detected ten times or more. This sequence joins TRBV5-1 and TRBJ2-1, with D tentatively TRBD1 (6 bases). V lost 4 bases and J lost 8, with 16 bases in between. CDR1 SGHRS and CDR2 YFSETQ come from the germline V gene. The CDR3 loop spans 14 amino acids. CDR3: CASSLYGNRDEQFF. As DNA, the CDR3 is TGCGCCAGCAGCCTCTACGGCAACAGGGATGAGCAGTTCTTC. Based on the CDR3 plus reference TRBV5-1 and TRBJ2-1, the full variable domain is KAGVTQTPRYLIKTRGQQVTLSCSPISGHRSVSWYQQTPGQGLQFLFEYFSETQRNKGNFPGRFSGRQFSNSRSEMNVSTLELGDSALYLCASSLYGNRDEQFFGPGTRLTVL.

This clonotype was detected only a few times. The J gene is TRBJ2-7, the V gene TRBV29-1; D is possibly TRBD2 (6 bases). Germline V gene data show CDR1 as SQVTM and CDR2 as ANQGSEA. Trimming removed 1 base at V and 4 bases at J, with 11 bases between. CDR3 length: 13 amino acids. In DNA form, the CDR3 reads TGCAGCGTTGAAGGCGGGGAAAAGTACGAGCAGTACTTC. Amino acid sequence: CSVEGGEKYEQYF.

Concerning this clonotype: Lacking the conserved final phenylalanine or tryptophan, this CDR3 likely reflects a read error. For the CDR3, the DNA is TGTGCCAGCAGTCTCTTTACTAGCGGCTCCTACGAGCAGTACCTC. Its translation: CASSLFTSGSYEQYL. The V and J genes are TRBV28 and TRBJ2-7; 8 bases map to TRBD2. Germline CDR1 reads MDHEN; CDR2 reads SYDVKM. CDR3 length equals 15 residues. V dropped 5 bases and J dropped 0; count of bases not matched to a gene: 6.